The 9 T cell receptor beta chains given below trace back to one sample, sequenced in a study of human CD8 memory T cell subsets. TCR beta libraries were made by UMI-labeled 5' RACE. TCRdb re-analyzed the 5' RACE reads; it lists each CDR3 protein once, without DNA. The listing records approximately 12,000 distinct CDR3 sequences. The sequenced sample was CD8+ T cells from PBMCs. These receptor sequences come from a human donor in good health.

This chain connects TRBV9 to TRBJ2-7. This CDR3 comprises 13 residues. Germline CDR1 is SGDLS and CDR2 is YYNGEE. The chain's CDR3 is CASSVGASNEQNF.

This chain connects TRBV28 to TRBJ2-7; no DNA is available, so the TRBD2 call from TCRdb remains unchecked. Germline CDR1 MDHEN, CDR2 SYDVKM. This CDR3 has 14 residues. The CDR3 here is CASSFSVGSYEQYF.

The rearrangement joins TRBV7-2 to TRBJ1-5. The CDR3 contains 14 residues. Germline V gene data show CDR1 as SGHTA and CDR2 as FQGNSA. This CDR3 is CASSLFLGNQPQHF.

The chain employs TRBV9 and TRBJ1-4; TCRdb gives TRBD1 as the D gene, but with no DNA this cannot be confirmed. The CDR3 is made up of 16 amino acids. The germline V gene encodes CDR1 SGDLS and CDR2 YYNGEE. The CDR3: CASSPRAGNGNEKLFF.

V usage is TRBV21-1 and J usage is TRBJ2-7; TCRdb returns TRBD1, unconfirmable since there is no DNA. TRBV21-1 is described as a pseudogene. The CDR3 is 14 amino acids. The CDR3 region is CASSTPQYRGEQYF.

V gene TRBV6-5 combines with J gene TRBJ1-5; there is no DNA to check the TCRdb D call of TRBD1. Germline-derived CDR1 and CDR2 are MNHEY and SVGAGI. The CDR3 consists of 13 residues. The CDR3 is CASSTGSNQPQHF.

The CDR3 reads CASSQDRGLATDTQYF. The rearrangement links TRBV4-3 to TRBJ2-3; the TRBD1 assignment by TCRdb is unverifiable without DNA. The CDR3 is 16 residues long. Per germline, CDR1 LGHNA and CDR2 YSLEER.

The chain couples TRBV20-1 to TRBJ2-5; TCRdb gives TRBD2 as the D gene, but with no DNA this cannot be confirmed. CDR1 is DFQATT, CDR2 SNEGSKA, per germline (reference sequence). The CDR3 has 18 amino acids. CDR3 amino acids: CSASTGQIAGGLRETQYF.

CDR3 sequence reads: CASSSQAGGPDTQYF. The V call is TRBV5-6, the J call TRBJ2-3; the TRBD2 assignment by TCRdb is unverifiable without DNA. Germline-derived CDR1 and CDR2 are SGHDT and YYEEEE. The CDR3 runs 15 residues.